Shown below are 30 T cell receptor beta chains from a single sample sequenced in a study of cytotoxic CD8 clonotypes in ibrutinib-treated CLL. The data were produced by immunoSEQ multiplex PCR, yet TCRdb's version contains in-frame clones alone and is incomplete. The table includes under 8,000 clones, 60% to 80% detected once. The source material was PBMCs, sampled before ibrutinib treatment. All receptors come from a human donor with chronic lymphocytic leukemia.

This chain links TRBV4-1 with TRBJ2-5; weak D call: TRBD2 (6 bases). The CDR3 totals 17 residues. The V gene's germline CDR1 is MGHRA and CDR2 YSYEKL. V was cut by 3 bases and J by 4 bases, with 21 bases left in between. The CDR3 sequence is CASSHTPLARAGETQYF. CDR3 bases: TGCGCCAGCAGCCACACGCCACTAGCCCGGGCGGGAGAGACCCAGTACTTC.

This sequence joins TRBV19 and TRBJ2-7; 8 bases are shared with TRBD1. The germline gives CDR1 LNHDA, CDR2 SQIVND (reference sequence). V lost 2 bases and J lost 2; bases outside the gene matches: 8. This CDR3 has 16 amino acids. Here the CDR3 reads CASSIRQGKLTYEQYF. In DNA, the CDR3 is TGTGCCAGTAGTATAAGACAGGGGAAACTCACCTACGAGCAGTACTTC. The full variable domain, in which reference TRBV19 and TRBJ2-7 provide the parts outside the CDR3, is DGGITQSPKYLFRKEGQNVTLSCEQNLNHDAMYWYRQDPGQGLRLIYYSQIVNDFQKGDIAEGYSVSREKKESFPLTVTSAQKNPTAFYLCASSIRQGKLTYEQYFGPGTRLTVT.

This rearrangement joins TRBV5-5 to TRBJ2-7; a possible D gene is TRBD1 (5 bases). V lost 0 bases, J lost 5 bases, and 12 bases lay in between. Germline CDR1 SGHKS, CDR2 YYEKEE (reference sequence). The CDR3 is made up of 14 amino acids. The CDR3 nucleotides are TGTGCCAGCAGCTTGGTAGGGGAAGTCAACGAGCAGTACTTC. It encodes CASSLVGEVNEQYF.

V is TRBV5-1 and J is TRBJ2-5; D perhaps matches TRBD1 (6 bases). Trimming left V 1 base short and J 5 bases short, with 12 bases between. The CDR3 totals 14 residues. Germline V gene data show CDR1 as SGHRS and CDR2 as YFSETQ. The CDR3 DNA is TGCGCCAGCAGCTTGCAGGGGCAGGGGGAGACCCAGTACTTC. Translating it yields CASSLQGQGETQYF. The complete variable domain, with remaining parts taken from reference TRBV5-1 and TRBJ2-5, reads KAGVTQTPRYLIKTRGQQVTLSCSPISGHRSVSWYQQTPGQGLQFLFEYFSETQRNKGNFPGRFSGRQFSNSRSEMNVSTLELGDSALYLCASSLQGQGETQYFGPGTRLLVL.

The chain couples TRBV2 to TRBJ2-1; 11 bases line up with TRBD2. V lost 7 bases and J lost 10; bases outside the gene matches: 12. The CDR3 length is 15 residues. Germline lookup yields CDR1 SNHLY and CDR2 FYNNEI. CDR3 sequence (DNA): TGTGCCAGCAAAAAATCGTTACTAGCGGGGGAGGAGCAGTTCTTC. It translates to CASKKSLLAGEEQFF.

V is TRBV20-1 and J is TRBJ2-7; D remains unclear. Germline CDR1 is DFQATT and CDR2 is SNEGSKA (reference sequence). The CDR3 has 11 residues. The germline V and J ends were trimmed by 3 bases and 3 bases, with 6 bases remaining between them. CDR3 sequence: CSASLLYEQYF. The CDR3, as DNA: TGCAGTGCTAGTCTTCTCTACGAGCAGTACTTC.

This clone appeared once. The chain couples TRBV2 to TRBJ1-5, with D uncertain. Germline assignment: CDR1 SNHLY and CDR2 FYNNEI. The CDR3 is 14 residues long. V dropped 2 bases and J dropped 6 bases, with 11 bases sitting between them. The CDR3 sequence: CASSENQGSQPQHF. CDR3 in DNA: TGTGCCAGCAGTGAAAATCAAGGAAGTCAGCCCCAGCATTTT.

The chain carries TRBV10-3 and TRBJ2-7; D gene uncertain. From germline, CDR1 is ENHRY and CDR2 SYGVKD. CDR3 length equals 14 residues. The ends were cut back, 2 bases at V and 2 bases at J, with 10 bases in the middle. For the CDR3, the DNA is TGTGCCATCAGTGAGATCGGCAGGCCCTACGAGCAGTACTTC. Its protein is CAISEIGRPYEQYF.

The CDR3 loop is CASSEVLWGSPLHF. The CDR3 bases are TGCGCCAGCAGTGAGGTCCTGTGGGGTTCACCCCTCCACTTT. This chain uses TRBV10-1 with TRBJ1-6; no reliable D call. In germline, CDR1 is WNHNN, CDR2 SYGVQD (reference sequence). Trimming left V 2 bases short and J 9 bases short, with 11 bases between. The CDR3 extends over 14 amino acids.

Here the CDR3 reads CASRVWWYEQYF. Here the CDR3 DNA reads TGTGCCAGCCGGGTTTGGTGGTACGAGCAGTACTTC. The chain couples TRBV9 to TRBJ2-7, with unresolved D. CDR3 length equals 12 residues. With 7 bases removed from V and 4 bases from J, the gap between germline ends came to 12 bases. Germline CDR1 and CDR2: SGDLS and YYNGEE. The full variable domain, with the rest looked up from reference TRBV9 and TRBJ2-7, is DSGVTQTPKHLITATGQRVTLRCSPRSGDLSVYWYQQSLDQGLQFLIQYYNGEERAKGNILERFSAQQFPDLHSELNLSSLELGDSALYFCASRVWWYEQYFGPGTRLTVT.

This rearrangement joins TRBV7-9 to TRBJ1-2; 8 positions match TRBD1. CDR1 and CDR2 from the germline V gene are SEHNR and FQNEAQ (reference sequence). V shed 5 bases and J 1 base; nucleotides not matched to a gene: 6. The CDR3 consists of 15 residues. As DNA, the CDR3 is TGTGCCAGCAGCGAAGGGACAGGAGATAACTATGGCTACACCTTC. Its protein product is CASSEGTGDNYGYTF.

This clone was seen a few times. The rearrangement uses TRBV7-6 and TRBJ2-1; 9 bases align to TRBD2. V trimming: 4 bases; J trimming: 5 bases; junction bases outside the gene matches: 6. Germline V CDR1 and CDR2: SGHVS, FNYEAQ. This CDR3 is built from 15 residues. CDR3 nucleotide sequence: TGTGCCAGCAGCTCTCCGACTAGCGGTAACAATGAGCAGTTCTTC. Its protein product is CASSSPTSGNNEQFF.

The chain joins TRBV2 to TRBJ1-3; D is uncertain. CDR1 is SNHLY, CDR2 FYNNEI, per germline. The length of the CDR3 is 13 residues. V lost 7 bases, J lost 0 bases, and 7 bases lay in between. The DNA of the CDR3 is TGTGCCAGCACTCTGGACTCTGGAAACACCATATATTTT. Protein sequence: CASTLDSGNTIYF.

This clone was counted a single time. The chain recombines TRBV9 with TRBJ1-2, with 9 bases matching TRBD1. Germline loops: CDR1 SGDLS, CDR2 YYNGEE. This CDR3 has 14 residues. V shed 1 base, J shed 6 bases, and the junction held 4 bases outside the gene matches. The CDR3 DNA reads TGTGCCAGCAGCGTATACCGGGACAGGGATGGCTACACCTTC. Translated, it gives CASSVYRDRDGYTF.

This clone was counted once. The chain employs TRBV6-5 and TRBJ1-4, with a tentative D call TRBD1 (6 bases). Per the germline V gene, CDR1 is MNHEY and CDR2 is SVGAGI. This CDR3 comprises 14 residues. V was cut by 2 bases and J by 7 bases, with 11 bases left in between. The CDR3 reads CASSYLQGSEKLFF. CDR3 DNA: TGTGCCAGCAGTTACCTACAGGGTAGTGAAAAACTGTTTTTT.

This rearrangement joins TRBV5-1 to TRBJ1-1; the D gene is possibly TRBD1 (5 bases). There are 14 residues in the CDR3. The ends were cut back, 2 bases at V and 8 bases at J, with 16 bases in the middle. Per germline, CDR1 SGHRS and CDR2 YFSETQ. The DNA for the CDR3 is TGCGCCAGCAGCTTTGGGGGTAACAACGTAGAAGCTTTCTTT. It yields the protein CASSFGGNNVEAFF.

The V and J genes are TRBV5-1 and TRBJ2-5; the match to TRBD2 covers 7 bases. With 1 base clipped from V and 1 base from J, the junction kept 7 bases outside the gene matches. The CDR3 is made up of 16 amino acids. Per the germline V gene, CDR1 is SGHRS and CDR2 is YFSETQ. This CDR3 reads CASSLLAGVLQETQYF. The CDR3 bases are TGCGCCAGCAGCTTGTTGGCGGGAGTCCTCCAAGAGACCCAGTACTTC.

The CDR3 coding sequence is TGCGCCAGCAACGGACAGGGGACCTATGGCTACACCTTC. Translation: CASNGQGTYGYTF. The chain is built from TRBV5-1 and TRBJ1-2; 9 bases map to TRBD1. The germline CDR1 and CDR2 sequences are SGHRS and YFSETQ. The CDR3 spans 13 residues. V trimming: 6 bases; J trimming: 4 bases; junction bases outside the gene matches: 4.

The chain employs TRBV4-1 and TRBJ1-2; 8 nucleotides line up with TRBD1. The CDR3 is 13 residues long. Per germline, CDR1 MGHRA and CDR2 YSYEKL. V shed 4 bases, J shed 8 bases, and the junction held 6 bases outside the gene matches. CDR3: CASSLLTGAGYTF. Here the CDR3 DNA reads TGCGCCAGCAGCCTTCTGACAGGGGCCGGCTACACCTTC.

The V and J genes are TRBV6-1 and TRBJ2-3; no clear D gene. V was clipped by 0 bases and J by 4 bases, with 5 bases between them. CDR3 size: 13 residues. Looked up from germline, CDR1 is MNHNS and CDR2 is SASEGT. CDR3 sequence (DNA): TGTGCCAGCAGTGAAGCAATCCCAGATACGCAGTATTTT. Translated: CASSEAIPDTQYF.

The chain carries TRBV7-3 and TRBJ2-1, with TRBD2 matching over 7 bases. The trim removed 5 bases at V and 3 bases at J, leaving 7 bases unmatched. Germline CDR1 and CDR2: SGHTA and FQGTGA. The CDR3 has 15 amino acids. The CDR3 sequence: CASSPGGTYYNEQFF. The CDR3 DNA reads TGTGCCAGCAGCCCCGGGGGGACTTACTACAATGAGCAGTTCTTC. Drawing the rest from reference TRBV7-3 and TRBJ2-1, the complete variable domain is GAGVSQTPSNKVTEKGKYVELRCDPISGHTALYWYRQSLGQGPEFLIYFQGTGAADDSGLPNDRFFAVRPEGSVSTLKIQRTERGDSAVYLCASSPGGTYYNEQFFGPGTRLTVL.

V gene TRBV28 combines with J gene TRBJ1-4, with a possible D match to TRBD1 (5 bases). Germline CDR1 MDHEN, CDR2 SYDVKM. The length of the CDR3 is 15 residues. V lost 5 bases, J lost 7 bases, and 17 bases lay in between. Here the CDR3 DNA reads TGTGCCAGCAGTCTGCCGGGGGAGGTTGCTGAAAAACTGTTTTTT. Residues: CASSLPGEVAEKLFF.

The chain uses TRBV28 and TRBJ1-2; 10 bases line up with TRBD1. Trimming at V came to 1 base and at J to 3 bases, leaving 8 bases not matched to a gene. CDR3 length: 17 amino acids. Per the germline V gene, CDR1 is MDHEN and CDR2 is SYDVKM. For the CDR3, the DNA is TGTGCCAGCAGTTTATCACGGACAGGGGGGTCCTACTATGGCTACACCTTC. Translation: CASSLSRTGGSYYGYTF.

This CDR3 is CASSLLGANTEAFF. CDR3 sequence (DNA): TGCGCCAGCAGCTTGTTGGGGGCAAACACTGAAGCTTTCTTT. V gene TRBV5-1 combines with J gene TRBJ1-1; tentative D call: TRBD1 (6 bases). The CDR3 sequence is 14 residues long. Germline CDR1 and CDR2: SGHRS and YFSETQ. Deletions cut 1 base from V and 2 bases from J, with 9 bases between.

The chain combines TRBV18 with TRBJ1-2; D remains ambiguous. The germline gives CDR1 KGHSH, CDR2 LQKENI. This CDR3 contains 13 residues. Trimming pared 8 bases from V and 0 bases from J, leaving 10 bases between. The chain's CDR3 is CASRPGANYGYTF. The CDR3 DNA is TGTGCCAGCCGCCCAGGAGCTAACTATGGCTACACCTTC.

The V call is TRBV5-4, the J call TRBJ2-3; D possibly uses TRBD1 or TRBD2 (5 bases each). Germline V gene data show CDR1 as SGHNT and CDR2 as YYREEE (reference sequence). V was trimmed by 0 bases and J by 1 base, leaving 12 bases between them. This CDR3 contains 16 residues. In nucleotides, the CDR3 is TGTGCCAGCAGCTTGGCGGTGGGGGTGGGCACAGATACGCAGTATTTT. This codes for CASSLAVGVGTDTQYF.

This chain links TRBV4-2 with TRBJ1-4; tentatively, D is TRBD1 (5 bases). The CDR3 is 15 residues long. The germline gives CDR1 LGHNA, CDR2 YNFKEQ. Trimming took off 5 bases at V and 8 bases at J, with 18 bases between the two ends. CDR3 loop: CASSWEPGLLEKLFF. In DNA form, the CDR3 reads TGTGCCAGCAGCTGGGAACCGGGACTCTTAGAAAAACTGTTTTTT.

The CDR3: CASSLFRDRDEQYF. For the CDR3, the DNA is TGTGCCAGCAGCTTATTCAGGGATCGTGACGAGCAGTACTTC. V is TRBV5-4 and J is TRBJ2-7; possible D gene TRBD1, 5 bases. The CDR3 runs 14 residues. Between the trimmed V and J ends, which lost 2 bases and 5 bases, there was a span of 14 bases. CDR1 and CDR2 from the germline V gene are SGHNT and YYREEE (reference sequence).

The rearrangement uses TRBV5-6 and TRBJ2-3; D is unresolved. V lost 0 bases to trimming and J lost 5 bases, with 10 bases between them. The CDR3 sequence is 14 residues long. Germline V gene data show CDR1 as SGHDT and CDR2 as YYEEEE. The CDR3 spells CASSLAWVGDTQYF. The CDR3 region has the DNA TGTGCCAGCAGCTTGGCTTGGGTGGGAGATACGCAGTATTTT.

This sequence joins TRBV27 and TRBJ1-4; D is perhaps TRBD1 (6 bases). Germline CDR1 MNHEY, CDR2 SMNVEV (reference sequence). This CDR3 region has 16 residues. V lost 5 bases and J 3 bases, leaving 16 bases between the germline ends. CDR3 coding DNA: TGTGCCAGCAGTACCCGCAGAGGGGGACCTAATGAAAAACTGTTTTTT. The encoded protein is CASSTRRGGPNEKLFF.